The text below deals with one TCR beta chain. Its antigen remains undetermined. For each CD8+ T cell subset, flow sorting was done in triplicate, and 300,000 to 350,000 cells per subset went directly into RLT lysis buffer. Naive CD8+ T cells were defined stringently as CD45RO-CCR7+CD27+CD95- to exclude memory contaminants. Standard density gradient centrifugation was used to isolate peripheral blood mononuclear cells from buffy coats. A FACSAria III was used to flow-sort naive CD8+ T cells into CXCR3-negative and CXCR3-positive populations. Total RNA was extracted from sorted cells with an RNeasy Mini Kit. Sequencing relied on a NextSeq 550. The Human TCR Profiling Kit (MiLaboratory) was used to make UMI-labeled 5' RACE TRB cDNA libraries. The full amount of extracted RNA was used for cDNA synthesis, and the full amount of resulting cDNA was used for PCR amplification. Libraries were prepared in parallel with an identical number of PCR cycles. The original pipeline was this. MIGEC and MiXCR extracted about 57,000 +/- 9,900 unique UMI-labeled TRB cDNA molecules per library, requiring at least two reads per UMI. An average of around 40,000 +/- 10,000 functional in-frame TRB CDR3 nucleotide clonotypes without stop codons was found per library. After downsampling to 5000 UMI-labeled TRB molecules per sample, diversity metrics, including normalized Shannon-Wiener and Chao1, were computed in VDJtools. Clonotype-size-weighted physicochemical properties of the central five CDR3 residues (interaction energy, strength, volume and Kidera factor 4) were computed in VDJtools. TCRdb reprocessed the reads and assigns one entry to each CDR3 protein sequence, leaving out DNA. TCRdb's processing, not the study's, gives the V and J calls here. The sample table on file contains 45,000 or so distinct CDR3 sequences. More than 1.5% of the sample is taken by the ten largest.

These data come from a study of CXCR3-negative and CXCR3-positive naive CD8 T cells (dated by TCRdb to about 2019). Some background on the complete study: In total, about 130 million TRB reads were obtained, or roughly 1.5 +/- 0.3 million reads per library. The diversity and physicochemical repertoire analyses included roughly ten donors pooled from two independent experiments. TRBV-TRBJ cluster analysis included naive subsets from 5 donors and memory cells from 3 donors.

On the study overall, not on this receptor specifically: Compared with CXCR3-negative naive cells, CXCR3-positive naive cells had TRB CDR3s with higher hydrophobicity (lower Kidera factor 4), lower energy, and higher strength and volume indices. Naive CXCR3-negative and CXCR3-positive cells from the same donor showed similar TRBV-TRBJ usage, whereas memory cells showed distinct patterns. Repertoire diversity was comparably high in both naive subsets but much lower in memory CD8+ T cells. Surface CD5, linked to self-reactivity in mice, was comparable between naive subsets; TCR interaction strength was therefore also inferred from TRB CDR3 physicochemical properties. Freshly isolated PBMCs were used for most assays because CXCR3 expression went down partially after cryopreservation.

Looking up the germline V gene yields CDR1 SQVTM and CDR2 ANQGSEA. The cysteine opens and the phenylalanine closes a CDR3 of 12 amino acids. Nucleotide data are not available. The sequenced sample was naive CXCR3- CD8+ T cells from blood. Per the publication, the cell subset or site label means: CD45RO-CCR7+CD27+CD95- naive CD8+ T cells lacking CXCR3 (TNR3-). This TCR was sampled from a human donor in good health. Some clones in this sample may be carry-over from other donors' samples. The sequence joins TRBV29-1 to TRBJ1-2. CDR3 protein: CSVVTTNYGYTF.